Listed below are T cell receptor beta chains from one sample, sequenced in a study of T cell responses to AZD1222 COVID-19 vaccine. Clones were sequenced by immunoSEQ multiplex PCR, and TCRdb holds only the in-frame ones, with some missing. Here the sample spans some 110,000 clones, roughly nine tenths being singletons. Sequenced material: peripheral blood, taken 28 days after the second dose of the MenACWY control vaccine. The receptors stem from an adult who received the MenACWY meningococcal vaccine as a control. CDR3s include the opening cysteine and the closing phenylalanine or tryptophan. D genes are given only for firm matches. A row's size may be missing; if present it is once, few, many or a size class.

v_gene: TRBV7-8; abundance: -; d_gene: TRBD2; j_gene: TRBJ2-7; CDR3aa: CASSLSSGGFSYEQYF; CDR3nt: TGTGCCAGCAGCTTGAGTAGCGGGGGGTTCTCCTACGAGCAGTACTTC
v_gene: TRBV6-5; abundance: once; d_gene: TRBD1; j_gene: TRBJ1-6; CDR3aa: CASSYEGAGNSPLHF; CDR3nt: TGTGCCAGCAGTTATGAGGGGGCCGGTAATTCACCCCTCCACTTT
v_gene: TRBV21-1; abundance: -; d_gene: -; j_gene: TRBJ1-4; CDR3aa: CASSKVGPRDRGHEKLFF; CDR3nt: TGTGCCAGCAGCAAAGTGGGACCCCGGGACAGGGGGCATGAAAAACTGTTTTTT
v_gene: TRBV5-6; abundance: -; d_gene: -; j_gene: TRBJ2-3; CDR3aa: CASRGASGTDTQYF; CDR3nt: TGTGCCAGCAGAGGAGCCTCCGGCACAGATACGCAGTATTTT
v_gene: TRBV24-1; abundance: -; d_gene: -; j_gene: TRBJ1-1; CDR3aa: CATSAVGDTEAFF; CDR3nt: TGTGCCACCAGTGCCGTGGGGGACACTGAAGCTTTCTTT
v_gene: TRBV27; abundance: -; d_gene: -; j_gene: TRBJ2-7; CDR3aa: CASSSFFGRSSYEQYF; CDR3nt: TGTGCCAGCAGCTCCTTTTTCGGCAGGTCCTCCTACGAGCAGTACTTC
v_gene: TRBV6-2/TRBV6-3; abundance: -; d_gene: -; j_gene: TRBJ2-3; CDR3aa: CASSYPGLARTDTQYF; CDR3nt: TGTGCCAGCAGTTACCCCGGACTGGCTCGCACAGATACGCAGTATTTT
v_gene: TRBV4-3; abundance: -; d_gene: -; j_gene: TRBJ1-4; CDR3aa: CASSQAPGGQHEKLFF; CDR3nt: TGCGCCAGCAGCCAGGCCCCCGGGGGGCAACATGAAAAACTGTTTTTT
v_gene: TRBV27; abundance: -; d_gene: TRBD2; j_gene: TRBJ2-2; CDR3aa: CASSLFGGRAGELFF; CDR3nt: TGTGCCAGCAGTTTATTCGGGGGGAGGGCCGGGGAGCTGTTTTTT
v_gene: TRBV4-2; abundance: -; d_gene: -; j_gene: TRBJ1-3; CDR3aa: CASSPQGSSGNTIYF; CDR3nt: TGTGCCAGCAGCCCGCAGGGTAGCTCTGGAAACACCATATATTTT
v_gene: TRBV5-1; abundance: -; d_gene: -; j_gene: TRBJ1-2; CDR3aa: CASSLETGIYGYTF; CDR3nt: TGCGCCAGCAGCTTGGAGACTGGGATCTATGGCTACACCTTC
v_gene: TRBV6-5; abundance: -; d_gene: -; j_gene: TRBJ1-1; CDR3aa: CASRSPGGDTEAFF; CDR3nt: TGTGCCAGCAGGTCTCCCGGGGGGGACACTGAAGCTTTCTTT
v_gene: TRBV30; abundance: -; d_gene: TRBD2; j_gene: TRBJ2-1; CDR3aa: CAWSRGGGTPGEQFF; CDR3nt: TGTGCCTGGAGCCGTGGCGGGGGGACGCCCGGTGAGCAGTTCTTC
v_gene: TRBV24-1; abundance: once; d_gene: -; j_gene: TRBJ2-1; CDR3aa: CATSDLPNLSEQFF; CDR3nt: TGTGCCACCAGTGATTTGCCCAATCTAAGTGAGCAGTTCTTC
v_gene: TRBV19; abundance: -; d_gene: -; j_gene: TRBJ1-2; CDR3aa: CASSKGAGYGYTF; CDR3nt: TGTGCCAGTAGTAAAGGGGCCGGCTATGGCTACACCTTC
v_gene: TRBV28; abundance: once; d_gene: -; j_gene: TRBJ2-1; CDR3aa: CASSFLLGGAINEQFF; CDR3nt: TGTGCCAGCAGTTTCCTTCTGGGGGGGGCAATCAATGAGCAGTTCTTC
v_gene: TRBV27; abundance: -; d_gene: -; j_gene: TRBJ2-2; CDR3aa: CASRIWHGELFF; CDR3nt: TGTGCCAGCCGGATATGGCACGGGGAGCTGTTTTTT
v_gene: TRBV10-3; abundance: -; d_gene: TRBD1; j_gene: TRBJ1-2; CDR3aa: CAIRGTGELYGYTF; CDR3nt: TGTGCCATCAGGGGGACAGGTGAGCTCTATGGCTACACCTTC
v_gene: TRBV4-2; abundance: -; d_gene: TRBD2; j_gene: TRBJ2-1; CDR3aa: CASSQMTSGGYSEQFF; CDR3nt: TGTGCCAGCAGCCAAATGACTAGCGGGGGGTATAGTGAGCAGTTCTTC
v_gene: TRBV5-1; abundance: -; d_gene: -; j_gene: TRBJ2-5; CDR3aa: CASRGEVVETQYF; CDR3nt: TGCGCCAGCAGGGGGGAGGTGGTAGAGACCCAGTACTTC
v_gene: TRBV5-1; abundance: -; d_gene: TRBD2; j_gene: TRBJ2-1; CDR3aa: CASSLGGGGAGNEQFF; CDR3nt: TGCGCCAGCAGCTTGGGTGGCGGGGGGGCCGGAAATGAGCAGTTCTTC
v_gene: TRBV5-1; abundance: -; d_gene: TRBD1; j_gene: TRBJ2-2; CDR3aa: CASSLGGQSPNTGELFF; CDR3nt: TGCGCCAGCAGCTTGGGGGGACAGAGCCCCAACACCGGGGAGCTGTTTTTT
v_gene: TRBV7-6; abundance: once; d_gene: TRBD2; j_gene: TRBJ2-3; CDR3aa: CASSLSKIAGPGDTQYF; CDR3nt: TGTGCCAGCAGCTTAAGTAAAATAGCGGGGCCGGGAGATACGCAGTATTTT
v_gene: TRBV5-6; abundance: -; d_gene: -; j_gene: TRBJ1-2; CDR3aa: CASSLEGITGYTF; CDR3nt: TGTGCCAGCAGCTTGGAGGGGATCACCGGCTACACCTTC
v_gene: TRBV14; abundance: -; d_gene: -; j_gene: TRBJ2-5; CDR3aa: CASSQEMEETQYF; CDR3nt: TGTGCCAGCAGCCAAGAGATGGAAGAGACCCAGTACTTC
v_gene: TRBV4-3; abundance: -; d_gene: -; j_gene: TRBJ1-4; CDR3aa: CASSLLGARNEKLFF; CDR3nt: TGCGCCAGCAGCCTATTAGGGGCACGTAATGAAAAACTGTTTTTT
v_gene: TRBV6-6; abundance: -; d_gene: -; j_gene: TRBJ2-1; CDR3aa: CASSSGGPTDEQFF; CDR3nt: TGTGCCAGCAGTTCTGGGGGTCCAACCGATGAGCAGTTCTTC
v_gene: TRBV7-3; abundance: -; d_gene: TRBD1; j_gene: TRBJ2-1; CDR3aa: CASSLGTGFHDEQFF; CDR3nt: TGTGCCAGCAGCTTGGGGACAGGGTTTCATGATGAGCAGTTCTTC
v_gene: TRBV18; abundance: -; d_gene: TRBD1; j_gene: TRBJ2-3; CDR3aa: CASSSGQGGTDTQYF; CDR3nt: TGTGCCAGCTCGTCGGGACAGGGGGGCACAGATACGCAGTATTTT
v_gene: TRBV5-1; abundance: -; d_gene: -; j_gene: TRBJ1-2; CDR3aa: CASSQDHWGYTF; CDR3nt: TGCGCCAGCAGCCAGGACCATTGGGGCTACACCTTC
v_gene: TRBV14; abundance: -; d_gene: -; j_gene: TRBJ2-4; CDR3aa: CASSQGLLSSPVQYF; CDR3nt: TGTGCCAGCAGCCAAGGACTACTCAGTTCCCCAGTTCAGTACTTC
v_gene: TRBV5-1; abundance: -; d_gene: TRBD1; j_gene: TRBJ2-7; CDR3aa: CASSLDRGFYEQYF; CDR3nt: TGCGCCAGCAGCTTAGACAGGGGTTTCTACGAGCAGTACTTC
v_gene: TRBV27; abundance: -; d_gene: -; j_gene: TRBJ2-1; CDR3aa: CASSLVGGHYNEQFF; CDR3nt: TGTGCCAGCAGTTTAGTGGGGGGTCACTACAATGAGCAGTTCTTC
v_gene: TRBV5-6; abundance: -; d_gene: TRBD2; j_gene: TRBJ2-7; CDR3aa: CASSLKELAGGPYEQYF; CDR3nt: TGTGCCAGCAGCTTAAAAGAACTAGCGGGGGGGCCCTACGAGCAGTACTTC
v_gene: TRBV5-1; abundance: -; d_gene: -; j_gene: TRBJ1-5; CDR3aa: CASSPGDAGNQPQHF; CDR3nt: TGCGCCAGCAGTCCGGGGGACGCAGGCAATCAGCCCCAGCATTTT
v_gene: TRBV23-1; abundance: -; d_gene: -; j_gene: TRBJ1-6; CDR3aa: CASSQFRGVGNSPLHF; CDR3nt: TGCGCCAGCAGTCAATTCCGGGGTGTGGGGAATTCACCCCTCCACTTT
v_gene: TRBV6-1; abundance: -; d_gene: -; j_gene: TRBJ2-4; CDR3aa: CASSEDPGTQNIQYF; CDR3nt: TGTGCCAGCAGTGAAGACCCAGGGACTCAAAACATTCAGTACTTC
v_gene: TRBV7-6; abundance: many; d_gene: -; j_gene: TRBJ2-7; CDR3aa: CASQGATYEQYF; CDR3nt: TGTGCCAGCCAGGGAGCGACCTACGAGCAGTACTTC
v_gene: TRBV6-5; abundance: few; d_gene: TRBD2; j_gene: TRBJ2-3; CDR3aa: CASSSTRGGPDTQYF; CDR3nt: TGTGCCAGCAGTTCGACTCGGGGGGGCCCAGATACGCAGTATTTT
v_gene: TRBV6-2/TRBV6-3; abundance: -; d_gene: -; j_gene: TRBJ2-3; CDR3aa: CASSYSAVSTDTQYF; CDR3nt: TGTGCCAGCAGTTACTCGGCGGTGAGCACAGATACGCAGTATTTT
v_gene: TRBV5-1; abundance: -; d_gene: -; j_gene: TRBJ1-1; CDR3aa: CASIRGVQHTEAFF; CDR3nt: TGCGCCAGCATAAGAGGGGTTCAACACACTGAAGCTTTCTTT
v_gene: TRBV28; abundance: -; d_gene: -; j_gene: TRBJ1-5; CDR3aa: CASSPDSRNQPQHF; CDR3nt: TGTGCCAGCAGTCCTGACTCACGAAATCAGCCCCAGCATTTT
v_gene: TRBV5-4; abundance: -; d_gene: -; j_gene: TRBJ2-3; CDR3aa: CASSSGPGRGTQYF; CDR3nt: TGTGCCAGCAGCTCCGGCCCGGGAAGGGGTACGCAGTATTTT
v_gene: TRBV5-5; abundance: -; d_gene: -; j_gene: TRBJ2-7; CDR3aa: CASSLVYEQYF; CDR3nt: TGTGCCAGCAGCTTGGTTTACGAGCAGTACTTC
v_gene: TRBV4-1; abundance: -; d_gene: TRBD2; j_gene: TRBJ2-7; CDR3aa: CASSQDPPGLAREQYF; CDR3nt: TGCGCCAGCAGCCAAGACCCCCCGGGACTAGCTCGCGAGCAGTACTTC
v_gene: TRBV28; abundance: -; d_gene: TRBD1; j_gene: TRBJ2-7; CDR3aa: CASSHGTGRLREQYF; CDR3nt: TGTGCCAGCAGCCACGGGACAGGGAGGTTACGGGAGCAGTACTTC